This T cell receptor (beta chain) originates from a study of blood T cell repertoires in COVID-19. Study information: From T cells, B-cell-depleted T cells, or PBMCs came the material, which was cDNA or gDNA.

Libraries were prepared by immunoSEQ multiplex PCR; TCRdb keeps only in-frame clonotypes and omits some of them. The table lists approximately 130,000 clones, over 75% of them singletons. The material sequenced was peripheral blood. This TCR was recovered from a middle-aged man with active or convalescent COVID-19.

The CDR3 coding sequence is TGCAGTGCTAGTACCGGGGAACTAGCCAAAAACATTCAGTACTTC. Encoded protein: CSASTGELAKNIQYF. The chain couples TRBV20-1 to TRBJ2-4; D is perhaps TRBD2 (5 bases). From germline, CDR1 is DFQATT and CDR2 SNEGSKA (reference sequence). V lost 3 bases and J lost 0, with 12 bases in between. The CDR3 is 15 residues long.